This T cell receptor beta chain was observed in a study of blood T cells in healthy people across ages (dated by TCRdb to between 2015 and 2016). For the study in its entirety: In model experiments, template switching captured about one uniquely barcoded TCR beta cDNA molecule for every two T cells. The study measured age-related changes in TCR beta repertoire diversity using deep sequencing normalized with unique cDNA molecular identifiers. Four age groups were formed from the donors: young (average about 17 years), middle-aged (approximately 40), aged (roughly 58) and long-lived (approximately 78). To avoid experimental bias, donors of different ages were distributed randomly across sequencing lanes. Using the same blood draw, the study looked at two additional independent replicas of 1 million unique cDNA reads for two donors, one aged 18 to 30 and the other aged 80 or older.

Donors were 30 to 45 systemically healthy Caucasian individuals from Russia aged about 6 to 100 years. About 10 milliliters of peripheral blood were drawn from each donor into EDTA-treated Vacutainer tubes. Ficoll-Paque density-gradient centrifugation was used to isolate PBMCs, with at least 6 million per sample. Total RNA was extracted from PBMCs with Trizol reagent, with at least 5.5 micrograms obtained per sample. For every donor, flow cytometry on a PBMC aliquot measured the percentage of naive CD45RAhigh/CD27high T cells. There are 15 amino acids in the CDR3, from cysteine to phenylalanine inclusive. This entry keeps only the CDR3 DNA: 45 bases, framed from base 1. The germline V end is reduced by 4 bases and the J end by 4 bases; junction bases left unmatched: 8. Via the germline V gene (reference sequence), CDR1 is LGHDT and CDR2 YNNKEL. Receptor amplification or capture employed 5' RACE. The sample was run on an Illumina HiSeq 2500. A second roughly 6 to 12 cycle PCR used a sample-barcoded 5' primer and a J-beta primer mix. A template-switch 5' adaptor carrying 12 random nucleotides introduced a unique molecular identifier onto each TCR beta cDNA molecule. Each sample yielded at least 2.5 million CDR3-containing paired-end reads. First-strand cDNA synthesis was performed from all RNA using the Mint cDNA synthesis kit, with priming by a TRBC-specific oligonucleotide. After uracil-DNA glycosylase treatment, a first 18-cycle PCR used universal primers M1SS and BC2_uni_R on all cDNA. Per the original workflow: Each sample was normalized by randomly selecting 1 million high-quality reads, each carrying a distinct molecular identifier. Reads sharing molecular identifiers were discarded rather than binned into consensus sequences. MiTCR, run with a Q25 quality threshold and the strictest error-elimination algorithm, handled CDR3 identification, clonotype clustering and error correction. A nonparametric unseen species model with Euler transformation was used to estimate a lower bound on total TCR beta diversity. TCRdb reworked the public reads: Q25 trimming with fastp, MiXCR clone assembly, productive beta chains retained. Here each entry gathers all rows of one CDR3 protein and keeps the most common genes and DNA. These V and J calls originate from TCRdb's pipeline instead of the authors' own analysis. Present in this sample are some 880,000 distinct CDR3 sequences, around 36% of which were seen just once. The ten largest clones take up 10% to 15% of the sample.

In regard to this clonotype: Its antigen remains undetermined. Nothing much larger sits one base from this clone, and base qualities are not available.

General conclusions and limits of the study: Compared with the aged group, the long-lived group had more naive CD4+ T cells, fewer expanded clones and increased TCR diversity, suggesting age selection. Because profiling used bulk unsorted PBMCs, naive and antigen-experienced compartments could not be compared conclusively. A strong correlation was found between observed TCR beta diversity and the percentage of naive T cells measured by flow cytometry. Estimates of total diversity based on one million sequenced T cells were regarded as lower bounds and as underestimates. Observed TCR beta diversity per million T cells fell roughly linearly with age, and a significant reduction was already apparent by age around 40. Donor CMV infection status was unknown, potentially confounding age-related changes in expanded clonotypes.

The source is a man aged 18 to 29 in good health. The rearrangement combines TRBV3-1 with TRBJ1-2; 8 junctional bases match TRBD1. Sequenced sample: blood. The CDR3 reads CASSLEGTGLYGYTF. The DNA sequence is as follows: TGTGCCAGCAGCCTAGAAGGGACAGGACTCTATGGCTACACCTTC.